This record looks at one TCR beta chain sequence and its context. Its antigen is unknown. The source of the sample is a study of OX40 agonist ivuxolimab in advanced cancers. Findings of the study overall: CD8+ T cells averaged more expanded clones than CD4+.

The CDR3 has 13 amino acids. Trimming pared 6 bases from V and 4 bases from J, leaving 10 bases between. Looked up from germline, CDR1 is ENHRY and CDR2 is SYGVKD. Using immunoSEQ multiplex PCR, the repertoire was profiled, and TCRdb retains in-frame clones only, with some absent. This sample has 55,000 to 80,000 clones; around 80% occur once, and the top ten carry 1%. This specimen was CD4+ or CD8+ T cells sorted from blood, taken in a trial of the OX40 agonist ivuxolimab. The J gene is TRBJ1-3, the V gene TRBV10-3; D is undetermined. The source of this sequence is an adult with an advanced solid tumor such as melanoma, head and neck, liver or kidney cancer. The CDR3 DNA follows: TGTGCCATCAGGCCCGAGACAGGAAACACCATATATTTT. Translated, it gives CAIRPETGNTIYF.